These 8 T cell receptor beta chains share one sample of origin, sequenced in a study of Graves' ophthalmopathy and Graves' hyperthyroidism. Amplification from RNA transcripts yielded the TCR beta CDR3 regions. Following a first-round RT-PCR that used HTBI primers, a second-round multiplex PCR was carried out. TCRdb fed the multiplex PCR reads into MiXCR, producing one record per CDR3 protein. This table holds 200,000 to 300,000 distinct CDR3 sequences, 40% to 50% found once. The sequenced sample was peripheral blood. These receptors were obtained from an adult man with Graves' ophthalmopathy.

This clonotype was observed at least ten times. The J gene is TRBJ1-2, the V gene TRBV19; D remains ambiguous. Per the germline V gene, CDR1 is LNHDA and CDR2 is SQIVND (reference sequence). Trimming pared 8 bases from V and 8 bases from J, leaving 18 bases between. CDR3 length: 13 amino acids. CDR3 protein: CASRLPLERGYTF. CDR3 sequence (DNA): TGTGCCAGTCGCCTCCCCCTTGAAAGAGGCTACACCTTC.

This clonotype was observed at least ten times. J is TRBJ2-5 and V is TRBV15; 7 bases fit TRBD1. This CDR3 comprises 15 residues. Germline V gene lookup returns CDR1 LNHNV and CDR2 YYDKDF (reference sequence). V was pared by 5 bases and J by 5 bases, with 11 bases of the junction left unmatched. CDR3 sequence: CATSVRQGVAETQYF. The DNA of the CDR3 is TGTGCCACCAGCGTTAGACAGGGAGTGGCGGAGACCCAGTACTTC.

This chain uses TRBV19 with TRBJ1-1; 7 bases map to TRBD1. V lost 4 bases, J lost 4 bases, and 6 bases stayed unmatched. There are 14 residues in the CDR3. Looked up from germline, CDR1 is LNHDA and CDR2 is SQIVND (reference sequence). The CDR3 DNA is TGTGCCAGTAGTAATAGGGGGCTCTCCACTGAAGCTTTCTTT. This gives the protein CASSNRGLSTEAFF.

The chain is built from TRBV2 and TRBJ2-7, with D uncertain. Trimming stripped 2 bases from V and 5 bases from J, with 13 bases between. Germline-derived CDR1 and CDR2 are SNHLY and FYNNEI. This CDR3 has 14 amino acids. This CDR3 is CASSEQPGGDEQYF. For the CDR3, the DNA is TGTGCCAGCAGTGAACAACCCGGTGGTGACGAGCAGTACTTC.

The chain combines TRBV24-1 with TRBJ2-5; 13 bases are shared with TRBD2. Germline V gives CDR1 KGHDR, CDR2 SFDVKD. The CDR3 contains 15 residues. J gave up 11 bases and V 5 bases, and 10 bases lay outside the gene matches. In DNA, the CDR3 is TGTGCCACCAGTGGAGTGGGACTAGCGGGACAGGAGCAGTACTTC. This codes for CATSGVGLAGQEQYF.

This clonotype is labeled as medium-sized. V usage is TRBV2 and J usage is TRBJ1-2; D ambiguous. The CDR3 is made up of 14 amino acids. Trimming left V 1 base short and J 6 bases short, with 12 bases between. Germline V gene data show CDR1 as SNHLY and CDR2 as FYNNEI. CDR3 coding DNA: TGTGCCAGCAGTGAAGGTTCGTGGGCGGATGGCTACACCTTC. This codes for CASSEGSWADGYTF. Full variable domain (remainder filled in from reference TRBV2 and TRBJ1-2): EPEVTQTPSHQVTQMGQEVILRCVPISNHLYFYWYRQILGQKVEFLVSFYNNEISEKSEIFDDQFSVERPDGSNFTLKIRSTKLEDSAMYFCASSEGSWADGYTFGSGTRLTVV.

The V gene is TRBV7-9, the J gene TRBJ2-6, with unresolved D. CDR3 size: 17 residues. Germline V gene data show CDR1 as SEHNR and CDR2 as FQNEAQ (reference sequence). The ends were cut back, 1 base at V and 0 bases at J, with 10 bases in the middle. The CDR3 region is CASSLGLRISGANVLTF. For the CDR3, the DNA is TGTGCCAGCAGCTTAGGTCTCCGGATCTCTGGGGCCAACGTCCTGACTTTC.

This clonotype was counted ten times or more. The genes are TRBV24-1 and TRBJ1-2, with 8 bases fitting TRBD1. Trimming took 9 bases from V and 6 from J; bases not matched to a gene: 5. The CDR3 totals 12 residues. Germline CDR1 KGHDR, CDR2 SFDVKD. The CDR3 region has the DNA TGTGCCACCCAGGGGGCATATGATGGCTACACCTTC. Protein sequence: CATQGAYDGYTF.